The T cell receptor beta chain under discussion was sequenced for a study of blood T cell repertoires in COVID-19 (dated by TCRdb to between 2020 and 2021). Background for the entire study: Samples from collaborators originated in the United States, Italy and Spain and spanned both the acute and convalescent phases of COVID-19. The dataset comprised deeply sampled blood TCRbeta repertoires from subjects exposed to, actively infected with, or recovered from COVID-19. The prospective study material was composed of cDNA or gDNA derived from T cells, B-cell-depleted T cells, or PBMCs. Sample metadata almost always included a de-identified subject ID, COVID-19 status, age in years and sex. Where available, HLA class I and class II types were taken from metadata supplied by the sample provider and were not determined by assay-based typing. The repertoires were released in a freely available public database intended as a resource for research on the immune response to SARS-CoV-2. Samples were obtained from the ongoing ImmuneRACE study (first 160 participants) and from 1,254 subjects provided by 6 global collaborators. The investigation overall reported the following: The amount of clinical and demographic metadata varied by source and participant and was provided uncurated.

About this clone itself: What antigen it recognizes has not been identified. No quality values exist for individual bases; no much larger clone is one base distant.

Via the germline V gene, CDR1 is SGHVS and CDR2 FQNEAQ. Spanning cysteine to phenylalanine, the CDR3 consists of 14 amino acids. Only the CDR3 DNA stays, 42 bases, in frame from base 1. Cut back by 4 bases and 4 bases, the V and J ends lie 14 bases apart. The collaborating institutions used their own protocols to collect whole blood in K2EDTA tubes. For TCRbeta analysis, collaborators shipped samples in one of three forms: frozen whole blood, isolated PBMCs, or DNA extracted from either of those sample types. The immunoSEQ Assay, a bias-controlled multiplex PCR, was used to amplify TCRbeta CDR3 regions from genomic DNA. In the original analysis: The number of nucleated cells in each sample was estimated from the amplification of reference gene primers within the assay. Sequence reads were collapsed and filtered to measure the absolute abundance of every unique TCRbeta CDR3 rearrangement. For each sample, productive Simpson clonality was calculated as the square root of Simpson's diversity index across productive rearrangements. TCRdb carries this immuneACCESS record with in-frame sequences only. Its versions omit some clonotypes, under half of them owing to an unresolved V gene in the studies checked, with the rest unexplained. D and trimming were read from the DNA, whereas the V and J calls and clone size are those reported in that table. Across this sample there are about 290,000 clones, with around 81% seen only once. Approximately 4.1% of the sample belongs to the ten largest clones.

This clonotype was sampled from a woman aged 50 to 65 with active or convalescent COVID-19. The specimen was peripheral blood. The chain uses TRBV7-8 and TRBJ2-7, and perhaps TRBD2 as D gene, on 6 matching bases. DNA sequence: TGTGCCAGCAGCTCCTCGCCCGGGACTTACGAGCAGTACTTC. Its product reads: CASSSSPGTYEQYF. The reference TRBV7-8 and TRBJ2-7 proteins fill in what lies around the CDR3, so the full variable domain reads GAGVSQSPRYKVAKRGQDVALRCDPISGHVSLFWYQQALGQGPEFLTYFQNEAQLDKSGLPSDRFFAERPEGSVSTLKIQRTQQEDSAVYLCASSSSPGTYEQYFGPGTRLTVT.